The present T cell receptor beta chain was sequenced within a study of OX40 agonist ivuxolimab in advanced cancers. Study at large: Among those enrolled, mean age was about 58 years (range roughly 20 to 85) and approximately 80% were male. It was permissible to have had prior anti-PD-1, anti-PD-L1 or anti-CTLA-4 therapy, and approximately 38% had some.

Cycle 7 day 1, cycle 4 day 1, and baseline were the timepoints at which blood was sampled. This clone was seen once. Assay used: immunoSEQ multiplex PCR; TCRdb lists only in-frame clones, some missing. The sample records about 61,000 clones, about 88% being singletons. V was shortened by 6 bases and J by 5 bases, with 11 bases between the two germline ends. CDR3 length: 12 amino acids. Germline V lookup: CDR1 MNHEY, CDR2 SMNVEV (reference sequence). The chain employs TRBV27 and TRBJ2-7; D possibly matches TRBD1 or TRBD2 (6 bases each). The receptor was isolated from an adult with an advanced solid tumor such as melanoma, head and neck, liver or kidney cancer. The source was CD4+ or CD8+ T cells sorted from blood, collected in a trial of the OX40 agonist ivuxolimab. This CDR3 reads CASRERGDEQYF. In DNA, the CDR3 is TGTGCCAGCAGGGAGAGGGGGGACGAGCAGTACTTC.